The 2 T cell receptor beta chains below all came from one sample that was sequenced in a study of T cells in Graves' hyperthyroidism and ophthalmopathy (dated by TCRdb to the late 2010s). Libraries were built with multiplex PCR. The sequencing machine was an Illumina HiSeq 2000. Amplification of TCR beta CDR3 regions was carried out from RNA transcripts. For the first round of RT-PCR on the TCR CDR3, the HTBI primer set was used together with the Qiagen OneStep RT-PCR kit. In TCRdb, the public reads were trimmed at Q25 with fastp and aligned with MiXCR, with productive beta chains retained. Each record represents a unique CDR3 protein, reported with the most common genes and DNA among its rows. This sample is represented by approximately 400,000 distinct CDR3 sequences; approximately 15% of them were singletons. The top ten clones comprise over 25% of the sample. Sequenced material: blood. Receptors were obtained from a woman aged 25 to 45 with Graves' hyperthyroidism.

The V call is TRBV18, the J call TRBJ2-1; possibly TRBD2 for D (7 bases). With 3 bases removed from V and 8 bases from J, the gap between germline ends came to 29 bases. The CDR3 covers 19 residues. The germline CDR1 and CDR2 sequences are KGHSH and LQKENI. The CDR3 loop reads CASSPWGGGSDYYGDEQFF. The CDR3 nucleotides read TGTGCCAGCTCACCGTGGGGGGGCGGGAGTGACTATTATGGCGATGAGCAGTTCTTC.

The rearrangement uses TRBV29-1 and TRBJ2-5, with a weak D call TRBD2 (5 bases). Trimming left V 4 bases short and J 0 bases short, with 6 bases between. The CDR3 is 12 amino acids. Germline V gene lookup returns CDR1 SQVTM and CDR2 ANQGSEA. CDR3 sequence: CSVAGDQETQYF. The CDR3 nucleotides read TGCAGCGTTGCCGGGGACCAAGAGACCCAGTACTTC.